The next 6 T cell receptor beta chains were all read from a single sample in a study of OX40 agonist ivuxolimab in advanced cancers. The protocol was immunoSEQ multiplex PCR, while the TCRdb copy is restricted to in-frame clones and leaves out a portion. The table shows 60,000 or so clones, with 84% occurring only once. The input for sequencing was CD4+ or CD8+ T cells sorted from blood, taken in a trial of the OX40 agonist ivuxolimab. These receptors came from an adult with an advanced solid tumor such as melanoma, head and neck, liver or kidney cancer.

The table lists this clone with a count of one. The V and J genes are TRBV7-9 and TRBJ2-4; D may match TRBD1 or TRBD2 (5 bases each). The CDR3 runs 17 residues. V shed 4 bases and J shed 2 bases, with 18 bases lying between them. Germline CDR1 and CDR2: SEHNR and FQNEAQ (reference sequence). The CDR3 nucleotides read TGTGCCAGCAGCTCGACAGAAGGGGACCTATCCAAAAACATTCAGTACTTC. Its translation is CASSSTEGDLSKNIQYF.

The chain is built from TRBV27 and TRBJ2-1, with 10 nucleotides matching TRBD2. The V gene's germline CDR1 is MNHEY and CDR2 SMNVEV (reference sequence). J lost 4 bases, V lost 6 bases, and 9 bases had no gene match. This CDR3 contains 16 residues. The DNA of the CDR3 is TGTGCCAGCAGCCCCCCTAGCGGGAGACCATACAATGAGCAGTTCTTC. Translating gives CASSPPSGRPYNEQFF.

This clone has a handful of counts. The V gene is TRBV6-5, the J gene TRBJ1-5; D is uncertain. The V and J ends lost 4 bases and 7 bases respectively, with 11 bases between them. CDR3 length: 13 residues. Germline V lookup: CDR1 MNHEY, CDR2 SVGAGI. CDR3: CASSSGQRQPQHF. CDR3 sequence (DNA): TGTGCCAGCAGTTCCGGGCAGCGACAGCCCCAGCATTTT.

In its sample, this clone was seen a few times. This chain uses TRBV5-1 with TRBJ2-4, with D possibly TRBD2 on 7 matching bases. The germline gives CDR1 SGHRS, CDR2 YFSETQ. The CDR3 sequence is 15 residues long. The V and J ends lost 1 base and 8 bases respectively, with 16 bases between them. The CDR3 DNA sequence: TGCGCCAGCAGCTTGTCTTCAGGGGAGGGTTACATTCAGTACTTC. The encoded protein is CASSLSSGEGYIQYF.

The rearrangement uses TRBV30 and TRBJ1-4, with D unresolved. V lost 5 bases and J 2 bases, leaving 6 bases between the germline ends. The CDR3 contains 12 residues. Germline V CDR1 and CDR2: GTSNPN, SVGIG (reference sequence). The CDR3 reads CAWSPTNEKLFF. CDR3 in DNA: TGTGCCTGGTCACCGACTAATGAAAAACTGTTTTTT.

V and J are TRBV5-6 and TRBJ2-3; 9 nucleotides align to TRBD2. The CDR3 consists of 16 residues. V lost 2 bases and J lost 0; bases outside the gene matches: 4. Germline CDR1 SGHDT, CDR2 YYEEEE. The chain's CDR3 is CASSLLTSGSTDTQYF. The CDR3 DNA reads as TGTGCCAGCAGCTTACTGACTAGCGGAAGCACAGATACGCAGTATTTT.